This TCR beta chain was obtained from a study of blood T cells in healthy people across ages. In regard to this clonotype: Sequence at one end of the junction differs from germline and may be a read error.

Then a second PCR, running roughly 7 to 11 cycles, was carried out with a sample-barcoded 5' primer and a J-beta primer mix. TCRdb redid the calling of the 5' RACE reads with MiXCR, one entry per CDR3 protein. Of about 1.7 million distinct CDR3 sequences listed, 25% to 30% are singletons. The sample, around 10 milliliters of peripheral blood, was drawn from each donor. This receptor was identified in a woman aged 30 to 39 in good health. The sample comprised blood.

The CDR3 sequence is CVISETSRSEQYF. As DNA, the CDR3 is TGTGTCATCAGTGAGACTAGCAGGAGTGAGCAGTACTTC. The chain links TRBV10-3 to TRBJ2-7; the match to TRBD2 covers 7 bases. Germline V gene sequence: CDR1 ENHRY, CDR2 SYGVKD. This CDR3 comprises 13 residues.